Detailed here is one T cell receptor (beta chain). The CDR3 is 15 residues long. CDR1 and CDR2 from the germline V gene are SGHDT and YYEEEE. Unmatched junction bases numbered 5, after V lost 0 bases and J lost 4 bases. This sample was taken from a study of blood T cells in healthy people across ages. Using a J-beta primer mix together with a sample-barcoded 5' primer, a second PCR was run for roughly 7 to 12 cycles. Via MiXCR, TCRdb re-called the 5' RACE reads, giving one row per CDR3 protein. Seen here are under 2 million distinct CDR3 sequences, about 31% observed once, and the top ten hold about 11%.

Specimen: blood. The source of this sequence is a woman in her twenties or thirties in good health. The chain combines TRBV5-6 with TRBJ2-3; 7 bases line up with TRBD2. Here the CDR3 DNA reads TGTGCCAGCAGCTTGGACGTGGGAGGGGCAGATACGCAGTATTTT. Protein sequence: CASSLDVGGADTQYF.